These 32 T cell receptor beta chains originate from one sample sequenced in a study of blood T cell repertoires in COVID-19 (TCRdb year 2020). The protocol used for the library was the immunoSEQ multiplex PCR assay. TCRdb retrieved this table from immuneACCESS and kept in-frame rearrangements only. Not all clones are present; in checked studies, unresolved V genes account for under half, and no reason is known for the remainder. Recorded for this sample are 87,000 or so clones; 80% to 90% of them occurred a single time. Together, the top ten hold 4.9% of the sample. Input material: peripheral blood. The receptors were gathered from a woman of 80 years or more with acute or convalescent COVID-19.

This clone was seen once. The J gene is TRBJ1-2, the V gene TRBV6-4; D is ambiguous. Trimming removed 0 bases at V and 8 bases at J, with 16 bases between. Per the germline V gene, CDR1 is MRHNA and CDR2 is SNTAGT. The CDR3 covers 15 residues. The CDR3 bases are TGTGCCAGCAGTGACTCGGGCAGCGGCTTAGGCGGCTACACCTTC. Its translation is CASSDSGSGLGGYTF.

The chain joins TRBV3-1 (or the pseudogene TRBV3-2) to TRBJ1-2; TRBD1 might be the D (6 bases). The germline gives CDR1 LGHDT, CDR2 YNNKEL (reference sequence). V dropped 6 bases and J dropped 8 bases, with 16 bases sitting between them. The length of the CDR3 is 13 residues. The CDR3 DNA follows: TGTGCCAGCAGGGATCCAGGGGCGGAAGGCTACACCTTC. Its protein product is CASRDPGAEGYTF.

The chain uses TRBV5-1 and TRBJ1-2; D is undetermined. Trimming pared 3 bases from V and 10 bases from J, leaving 16 bases between. The CDR3 is made up of 13 amino acids. Germline V gene sequence: CDR1 SGHRS, CDR2 YFSETQ. The CDR3 loop is CASSSAERADYTF. CDR3 DNA sequence: TGCGCCAGCAGCTCGGCCGAGAGGGCGGACTACACCTTC.

The genes are TRBV7-6 and TRBJ1-1, with D uncertain. V was shortened by 5 bases and J by 6 bases, with 16 bases between the two germline ends. This CDR3 is built from 14 residues. Germline assignment: CDR1 SGHVS and CDR2 FNYEAQ. This chain's CDR3 is CASSPSPGSPEAFF. DNA of the CDR3: TGTGCCAGCAGCCCCAGCCCCGGGAGCCCTGAAGCTTTCTTT.

The chain recombines TRBV9 with TRBJ1-1; D gene uncertain. The length of the CDR3 is 14 residues. Germline lookup yields CDR1 SGDLS and CDR2 YYNGEE. Trimming stripped 0 bases from V and 1 base from J, with 7 bases between. In DNA, the CDR3 is TGTGCCAGCAGCGTAGCCCCCGGGAACACTGAAGCTTTCTTT. Amino acid sequence: CASSVAPGNTEAFF. Looking up the rest from reference TRBV9 and TRBJ1-1 gives the full variable domain: DSGVTQTPKHLITATGQRVTLRCSPRSGDLSVYWYQQSLDQGLQFLIQYYNGEERAKGNILERFSAQQFPDLHSELNLSSLELGDSALYFCASSVAPGNTEAFFGQGTRLTVV.

V is TRBV5-1 and J is TRBJ1-4; possibly TRBD1 for D (5 bases). V shed 0 bases and J shed 2 bases, with 8 bases lying between them. Germline-derived CDR1 and CDR2 are SGHRS and YFSETQ. The CDR3 contains 15 residues. CDR3 protein: CASSLGDSTNEKLFF. The DNA of the CDR3 is TGCGCCAGCAGCTTGGGCGACAGTACTAATGAAAAACTGTTTTTT.

This sequence joins TRBV5-1 and TRBJ2-1; TRBD2 matches 15 bases. The germline V gene encodes CDR1 SGHRS and CDR2 YFSETQ. The CDR3 contains 17 residues. The J segment lost 7 bases and the V segment lost 4 bases, leaving 9 bases of the junction unmatched. Written as DNA, the CDR3 is TGCGCCAGCAGCCCCGGACTAGCGGGAGGGCCGGGGAATGAGCAGTTCTTC. It is translated as CASSPGLAGGPGNEQFF.

CDR3 amino acids: CASSLDRDRNSPLHF. As DNA, the CDR3 is TGTGCCAGCAGCTTAGACCGGGACAGGAATTCACCCCTCCACTTT. This chain joins TRBV13 and TRBJ1-6; TRBD1 agrees at 8 bases. The CDR3 is 15 amino acids. The germline CDR1 and CDR2 sequences are PRHDT and FYEKMQ (reference sequence). V was clipped by 1 base and J by 7 bases; unmatched bases: 3.

The chain recombines TRBV10-1 with TRBJ2-7; the match to TRBD2 covers 9 bases. The CDR3 runs 14 residues. The J segment lost 0 bases and the V segment lost 9 bases, leaving 6 bases of the junction unmatched. Germline V gene sequence: CDR1 WNHNN, CDR2 SYGVQD (reference sequence). In DNA form, the CDR3 reads TGCGCCAGTGTGACTAGCGGTAACTCCTACGAGCAGTACTTC. Translating gives CASVTSGNSYEQYF.

This chain uses TRBV6-2 or TRBV6-3 with TRBJ2-5; 7 bases are shared with TRBD2. This CDR3 has 12 amino acids. V lost 5 bases, J lost 4 bases, and 1 base stayed unmatched. Germline CDR1 reads MNHEY; CDR2 reads SVGEGT. CDR3 residues: CASSPGGETQYF. CDR3 DNA sequence: TGTGCCAGCAGTCCGGGGGGAGAGACCCAGTACTTC.

V gene TRBV7-6 combines with J gene TRBJ2-6, with TRBD2 as a possible D gene (6 bases). V was trimmed by 1 base and J by 2 bases, leaving 6 bases between them. CDR1 and CDR2 (germline): SGHVS, FNYEAQ. The CDR3 length is 15 residues. CDR3 amino acids: CASSLGGAGANVLTF. In nucleotides, the CDR3 is TGTGCCAGCAGCTTAGGGGGGGCTGGGGCCAACGTCCTGACTTTC.

V gene TRBV28 combines with J gene TRBJ2-7; D is unclear. The germline V gene has CDR1 MDHEN and CDR2 SYDVKM. CDR3 length equals 13 residues. CDR3 bases: TGTGTCACCCAGACTCAGCTAGCCTACGAGCAGTACTTC. Translation: CVTQTQLAYEQYF.

The rearrangement links TRBV9 to TRBJ2-3; 8 bases fit TRBD2. This CDR3 has 16 amino acids. With V trimmed by 2 bases and J by 1 base, 6 bases remained unmatched. CDR1 and CDR2 from the germline V gene are SGDLS and YYNGEE. Here the CDR3 reads CASSVLSGIGTDTQYF. CDR3 bases: TGTGCCAGCAGCGTCCTTAGCGGGATTGGCACAGATACGCAGTATTTT.

The V and J genes are TRBV19 and TRBJ1-5, with 9 bases aligning to TRBD1. The length of the CDR3 is 16 residues. V dropped 5 bases and J dropped 0; count of bases not matched to a gene: 5. The germline gives CDR1 LNHDA, CDR2 SQIVND (reference sequence). The DNA of the CDR3 is TGTGCCAGTAGTTACGGGACAGGGCGTAGCAATCAGCCCCAGCATTTT. It is translated as CASSYGTGRSNQPQHF.

This chain connects TRBV24-1 to TRBJ2-3, with a weak D call TRBD2 (6 bases). V lost 10 bases to trimming and J lost 6 bases, with 16 bases between them. The germline CDR1 and CDR2 sequences are KGHDR and SFDVKD. This CDR3 spans 13 amino acids. DNA for the CDR3: TGTGCCACTGCGGGGACTCTGGTGGATACGCAGTATTTT. Translated, it gives CATAGTLVDTQYF.

The rearrangement uses TRBV27 and TRBJ2-2; tentatively, D is TRBD2 (5 bases). In germline, CDR1 is MNHEY, CDR2 SMNVEV (reference sequence). CDR3 length equals 17 residues. The CDR3 DNA is TGTGCACAGCGGCGATCAGAACCAAATTGGAACACCGGGGAGCTGTTTTTT. Its protein is CAQRRSEPNWNTGELFF.

The chain couples TRBV19 to TRBJ1-5, with D uncertain. The CDR3 extends over 14 amino acids. Per germline, CDR1 LNHDA and CDR2 SQIVND (reference sequence). Between the trimmed V and J ends, which lost 5 bases and 12 bases, there was a span of 20 bases. The CDR3 DNA follows: TGTGCCAGTAGTCTCCATACCGGGGTCGGTGTCCAGCATTTT. The encoded protein is CASSLHTGVGVQHF.

The V gene is TRBV18, the J gene TRBJ2-7, with a possible D match to TRBD2 (6 bases). The germline V and J ends were trimmed by 3 bases and 6 bases, with 15 bases remaining between them. Germline V lookup: CDR1 KGHSH, CDR2 LQKENI. The CDR3 is made up of 14 amino acids. In DNA, the CDR3 is TGTGCCAGCTCACCGCGGGGACCCCCGAGCGAGCAGTACTTC. This encodes CASSPRGPPSEQYF.

V usage is TRBV7-6 and J usage is TRBJ2-3, with 10 bases that match TRBD2. CDR1 SGHVS and CDR2 FNYEAQ come from the germline V gene. The CDR3 runs 16 residues. V was pared by 1 base and J by 4 bases, with 5 bases of the junction left unmatched. The DNA for the CDR3 is TGTGCCAGCAGCTTAGGAACTAGCGGGACCGCAGATACGCAGTATTTT. Encoded protein: CASSLGTSGTADTQYF.

This clone was counted once. The J gene is TRBJ2-7, the V gene TRBV13; 7 bases align to TRBD2. The CDR3 spans 15 residues. Germline-derived CDR1 and CDR2 are PRHDT and FYEKMQ (reference sequence). V gave up 4 bases and J gave up 6 bases; unmatched junction bases: 12. The CDR3 DNA follows: TGTGCCAGCAGCTCCCTAGCGGAGGTTGGAGGCGAGCAGTACTTC. It codes for CASSSLAEVGGEQYF.

The rearrangement links TRBV7-2 to TRBJ2-7, with D perhaps matching TRBD2 (6 bases). Trimming removed 4 bases at V and 7 bases at J, with 11 bases between. There are 12 residues in the CDR3. Looked up from germline, CDR1 is SGHTA and CDR2 is FQGNSA. CDR3 sequence: CASSYPGREQYF. The CDR3 coding sequence is TGTGCCAGCAGCTACCCAGGGAGGGAGCAGTACTTC.

The chain recombines TRBV27 with TRBJ2-7; D gene unclear. The CDR3 has 15 residues. In germline, CDR1 is MNHEY, CDR2 SMNVEV (reference sequence). Trimming shortened V by 2 bases and J by 2 bases, and 13 bases separated the two germline ends. The chain's CDR3 is CASSLRQRGPYEQYF. The CDR3 DNA sequence: TGTGCCAGCAGTTTAAGGCAGAGAGGCCCCTACGAGCAGTACTTC.

This chain connects TRBV30 to TRBJ1-4; maybe TRBD1 (6 bases). Trimming removed 3 bases from V and 4 bases from J, with 12 bases in between. The CDR3 runs to 14 residues. CDR1 is GTSNPN and CDR2 is SVGIG in the germline V gene (reference sequence). The CDR3 DNA is TGTGCCTGGAGGGCCCAGGGGTTTAATGAAAAACTGTTTTTT. Its translation is CAWRAQGFNEKLFF.

The chain links TRBV9 to TRBJ2-2; 9 bases fit TRBD1. This CDR3 comprises 14 residues. Germline CDR1 and CDR2: SGDLS and YYNGEE. V was clipped by 4 bases and J by 6 bases; unmatched bases: 4. CDR3 nucleotides: TGTGCCAGCAGCCCCGGACAGGGGTCCGGGGAGCTGTTTTTT. Its protein product is CASSPGQGSGELFF.

The rearrangement links TRBV30 to TRBJ2-7, with D maybe TRBD2 (6 bases). Trimming removed 4 bases from V and 1 base from J, with 14 bases in between. CDR3 size: 14 residues. Germline assignment: CDR1 GTSNPN and CDR2 SVGIG (reference sequence). The CDR3 region is CAWKLEGRSYEQYF. The CDR3 bases are TGTGCCTGGAAGCTGGAGGGTCGGTCCTACGAGCAGTACTTC.

V usage is TRBV28 and J usage is TRBJ2-6, with D perhaps matching TRBD1 (5 bases). Per the germline V gene, CDR1 is MDHEN and CDR2 is SYDVKM. There are 17 residues in the CDR3. The V gene lost 3 bases and the J gene lost 0 bases, with 12 bases spanning the gap. CDR3 protein: CASSLAQGFSGANVLTF. The CDR3 DNA follows: TGTGCCAGCAGTTTGGCCCAGGGCTTCTCTGGGGCCAACGTCCTGACTTTC.

The J gene is TRBJ2-1, the V gene TRBV5-1; 12 positions match TRBD2. CDR3 length equals 18 residues. Looked up from germline, CDR1 is SGHRS and CDR2 is YFSETQ. The J segment lost 7 bases and the V segment lost 5 bases, leaving 16 bases of the junction unmatched. The CDR3 sequence: CASSYELAGGGALNEQFF. DNA of the CDR3: TGCGCCAGCAGTTATGAACTAGCGGGAGGTGGGGCCCTAAATGAGCAGTTCTTC.

This chain connects TRBV11-2 to TRBJ2-3; D possibly corresponds to TRBD2 (5 bases). The CDR3 is 15 residues long. Per the germline V gene, CDR1 is SGHAT and CDR2 is FQNNGV. Deletions cut 6 bases from V and 2 bases from J, with 15 bases between. DNA for the CDR3: TGTGCCAGCAGTCGGGATGGGGAATACACAGATACGCAGTATTTT. This gives the protein CASSRDGEYTDTQYF.

This chain joins TRBV6-5 and TRBJ1-3, with unresolved D. The CDR3 spans 14 residues. The germline V gene has CDR1 MNHEY and CDR2 SVGAGI. Trimming cost V 4 bases and J 2 bases, with 9 bases left between them. The CDR3 DNA reads TGTGCCAGCAGTTCCGGAGTGGCTGGAAACACCATATATTTT. This codes for CASSSGVAGNTIYF.

V usage is TRBV12-5 and J usage is TRBJ1-1; D not resolved. With 1 base removed from V and 1 base from J, the gap between germline ends came to 16 bases. Germline CDR1 reads LGHNT; CDR2 reads FRNRAP. The CDR3 is 17 amino acids. As DNA, the CDR3 is TGTGCTAGTGGTTTGGCTGTAACCGGGTCGCGGAACACTGAAGCTTTCTTT. This gives the protein CASGLAVTGSRNTEAFF. Full variable domain (missing parts from reference TRBV12-5 and TRBJ1-1): DARVTQTPRHKVTEMGQEVTMRCQPILGHNTVFWYRQTMMQGLELLAYFRNRAPLDDSGMPKDRFSAEMPDATLATLKIQPSEPRDSAVYFCASGLAVTGSRNTEAFFGQGTRLTVV.

This chain links TRBV4-3 with TRBJ1-6; D is unresolved. This CDR3 region has 14 residues. The germline V and J ends were trimmed by 0 bases and 9 bases, with 9 bases remaining between them. The germline V gene encodes CDR1 LGHNA and CDR2 YSLEER. CDR3 region: CASSQEGSASPLHF. For the CDR3, the DNA is TGCGCCAGCAGCCAAGAAGGGAGCGCTTCACCCCTCCACTTT.

The rearrangement joins TRBV6-5 to TRBJ1-1; no clear D. Germline-derived CDR1 and CDR2 are MNHEY and SVGAGI. V was clipped by 1 base and J by 5 bases, with 8 bases between them. The CDR3 has 13 residues. The CDR3 is CASSYLRGTEAFF. DNA of the CDR3: TGTGCCAGCAGTTACTTAAGAGGGACTGAAGCTTTCTTT.